This is a list of T cell receptor beta chains from one sample in a study of T cell responses to AZD1222 COVID-19 vaccine. Produced via immunoSEQ multiplex PCR; TCRdb's table is partial and in-frame only. The sample shows roughly 140,000 clones, more than 75% of them seen only once. The sequenced sample was peripheral blood, obtained on day 0 of AZD1222 vaccination. The receptors were sampled from an adult in good health. CDR3s include the opening cysteine and the closing phenylalanine or tryptophan. Each record gives: clone size, J gene, D gene, V gene, CDR3 DNA, CDR3 protein. A D gene is named only where the DNA matches it firmly. Some rows mark clone size as missing; the rest say once, few, many or name a class of expanded clone.

clone size: -
J gene: TRBJ2-1
D gene: -
V gene: TRBV27
CDR3 DNA: TGTGCCAGCAGTCCTACTTGGGGGCAAAACAATGAGCAGTTCTTC
CDR3 protein: CASSPTWGQNNEQFF

clone size: -
J gene: TRBJ2-1
D gene: -
V gene: TRBV5-1
CDR3 DNA: TGCGCCAGCAGCTTGGACCGTCGGAATGAGCAGTTCTTC
CDR3 protein: CASSLDRRNEQFF

clone size: few
J gene: TRBJ1-4
D gene: -
V gene: TRBV5-5
CDR3 DNA: TGTGCCAGCAGCTTGGATGGGAGAGTTAATGAAAAACTGTTTTTT
CDR3 protein: CASSLDGRVNEKLFF

clone size: -
J gene: TRBJ1-1
D gene: -
V gene: TRBV7-8
CDR3 DNA: TGTGCCAGCAGCTTTCCTGGGTACACTGAAGCTTTCTTT
CDR3 protein: CASSFPGYTEAFF

clone size: -
J gene: TRBJ2-2
D gene: TRBD2
V gene: TRBV2
CDR3 DNA: TGTGCCAGCAGTCTTAGCGGGAGTCCCCCCGGGGAGCTGTTTTTT
CDR3 protein: CASSLSGSPPGELFF

clone size: -
J gene: TRBJ2-7
D gene: -
V gene: TRBV27
CDR3 DNA: TGTGCCAGCAGTCCCCCCGGGTCCGCCTTCTACGAGCAGTACTTC
CDR3 protein: CASSPPGSAFYEQYF

clone size: few
J gene: TRBJ2-7
D gene: -
V gene: TRBV10-1
CDR3 DNA: TGCGCCAGCAGTGAGTCTATATACGAGCAGTACTTC
CDR3 protein: CASSESIYEQYF

clone size: -
J gene: TRBJ1-5
D gene: -
V gene: TRBV7-9
CDR3 DNA: TGTGCCAGCAGCTTAGGGGCTCAGCCCCAGCATTTT
CDR3 protein: CASSLGAQPQHF

clone size: -
J gene: TRBJ1-1
D gene: -
V gene: TRBV6-5
CDR3 DNA: TGTGCCGGGCCCCCCACAGGAGAGAACACTGAAGCTTTCTTT
CDR3 protein: CAGPPTGENTEAFF

clone size: -
J gene: TRBJ2-7
D gene: TRBD2
V gene: TRBV7-2
CDR3 DNA: TGTGCCAGCAGCTTAACTTTAGCGGGGGGCCCCTACGAGCAGTACTTC
CDR3 protein: CASSLTLAGGPYEQYF

clone size: -
J gene: TRBJ2-3
D gene: -
V gene: TRBV2
CDR3 DNA: TGTGCCAGCAACGCTCCTCTCACAGATACGCAGTATTTT
CDR3 protein: CASNAPLTDTQYF

clone size: -
J gene: TRBJ1-2
D gene: TRBD1
V gene: TRBV29-1
CDR3 DNA: TGCAGCGTTGAAAGGACAGGATCGGGCTACACCTTC
CDR3 protein: CSVERTGSGYTF

clone size: -
J gene: TRBJ2-1
D gene: -
V gene: TRBV7-9
CDR3 DNA: TGTGCCAGCAGCGATTGGAGAGGAAGGAATGAGCAGTTCTTC
CDR3 protein: CASSDWRGRNEQFF

clone size: -
J gene: TRBJ2-7
D gene: -
V gene: TRBV13
CDR3 DNA: TGTGCCAGCAGCATCTTACGGGACGGAGGATACGAGCAGTACTTC
CDR3 protein: CASSILRDGGYEQYF

clone size: -
J gene: TRBJ2-7
D gene: -
V gene: TRBV27
CDR3 DNA: TGTGCCAGCAGTCCAAGCCATAAACACTACGAGCAGTACTTC
CDR3 protein: CASSPSHKHYEQYF

clone size: -
J gene: TRBJ1-2
D gene: -
V gene: TRBV6-6
CDR3 DNA: TGTGCCAGCAGTTACTCGGGGGGGGGCCCCCTGTGGAGCACCTTC
CDR3 protein: CASSYSGGGPLWSTF

clone size: -
J gene: TRBJ2-2
D gene: -
V gene: TRBV5-4
CDR3 DNA: TGTGCCAGCAGCTCCGGATCGGGACTGGCGAACACCGGGGAGCTGTTTTTT
CDR3 protein: CASSSGSGLANTGELFF

clone size: -
J gene: TRBJ1-2
D gene: -
V gene: TRBV7-9
CDR3 DNA: TGTGCCAGCAGCTTAGAGGGTGGTGGCTACACCTTC
CDR3 protein: CASSLEGGGYTF

clone size: few
J gene: TRBJ2-7
D gene: -
V gene: TRBV18
CDR3 DNA: TGTGCCAGCTCACCATTAGACAGGAGCACATCCTACGAGCAGTACTTC
CDR3 protein: CASSPLDRSTSYEQYF

clone size: -
J gene: TRBJ1-5
D gene: -
V gene: TRBV10-1
CDR3 DNA: TGCGCCAGCAGTGAGGTAGGGTGCAATCAGCCCCAGCATTTT
CDR3 protein: CASSEVGCNQPQHF

clone size: -
J gene: TRBJ1-2
D gene: -
V gene: TRBV4-1
CDR3 DNA: TGCGCCAGCAGCCAGAATGTAGGGGACCTAATCTATGGCTACACCTTC
CDR3 protein: CASSQNVGDLIYGYTF

clone size: -
J gene: TRBJ2-3
D gene: -
V gene: TRBV15
CDR3 DNA: TGTGCCACCTCAGGTCCGGGACGTAGGACAGATACGCAGTATTTT
CDR3 protein: CATSGPGRRTDTQYF

clone size: once
J gene: TRBJ1-1
D gene: -
V gene: TRBV7-8
CDR3 DNA: TGTGCCAGCAGCCCCCCGTGGGGGGCACACTCTGAAGCTTTCTTT
CDR3 protein: CASSPPWGAHSEAFF

clone size: -
J gene: TRBJ1-6
D gene: TRBD1
V gene: TRBV6-5
CDR3 DNA: TGTGCCAGCAGTTGGACAGGCAATAATTCACCCCTCCACTTT
CDR3 protein: CASSWTGNNSPLHF

clone size: few
J gene: TRBJ2-7
D gene: TRBD2
V gene: TRBV7-8
CDR3 DNA: TGTGCCAGCAGCCAACTAGCGGGAGGGCCAGGAACCTACGAGCAGTACTTC
CDR3 protein: CASSQLAGGPGTYEQYF

clone size: -
J gene: TRBJ1-1
D gene: -
V gene: TRBV24-1
CDR3 DNA: TGTGCCACCAGTGGGCCACAGACTGAAGCTTTCTTT
CDR3 protein: CATSGPQTEAFF

clone size: large
J gene: TRBJ2-1
D gene: TRBD2
V gene: TRBV7-9
CDR3 DNA: TGTGCCAGCATAGGACTAGCGGGAGCCAATGAGCAGTTCTTC
CDR3 protein: CASIGLAGANEQFF

clone size: -
J gene: TRBJ1-2
D gene: TRBD1
V gene: TRBV7-2
CDR3 DNA: TGTGCCAGCAGCCAATGGGACAGGGCGCGAAATGGCTACACCTTC
CDR3 protein: CASSQWDRARNGYTF

clone size: -
J gene: TRBJ1-2
D gene: -
V gene: TRBV9
CDR3 DNA: TGTGCCAGCAGCGTAGAACGCGGTGGCTACACCTTC
CDR3 protein: CASSVERGGYTF

clone size: -
J gene: TRBJ1-4
D gene: -
V gene: TRBV12-3/TRBV12-4
CDR3 DNA: TGTGCCACCCGTCGGGGGGAGTATGAAAAACTGTTTTTT
CDR3 protein: CATRRGEYEKLFF

clone size: -
J gene: TRBJ2-5
D gene: -
V gene: TRBV7-2
CDR3 DNA: TGTGCCAGCAGCAGAACGAGGGTACAGGAGACCCAGTACTTC
CDR3 protein: CASSRTRVQETQYF

clone size: -
J gene: TRBJ1-3
D gene: TRBD1
V gene: TRBV5-1
CDR3 DNA: TGCGCCAGCAGCTTTCGGACAGGGACAGGAAACACCATATATTTT
CDR3 protein: CASSFRTGTGNTIYF

clone size: -
J gene: TRBJ2-1
D gene: TRBD2
V gene: TRBV6-2/TRBV6-3
CDR3 DNA: TGTGCCAGCAGCACTACTAGCGTCGGTGAGCAGTTCTTC
CDR3 protein: CASSTTSVGEQFF

clone size: few
J gene: TRBJ2-4
D gene: -
V gene: TRBV4-2
CDR3 DNA: TGTGCCAGCAGCCAAGGGGGCCTAGCCAAAAACATTCAGTACTTC
CDR3 protein: CASSQGGLAKNIQYF

clone size: -
J gene: TRBJ2-1
D gene: -
V gene: TRBV24-1
CDR3 DNA: TGTGCCACCAGTGATTTGGAGAACGTAAAGTTCTTC
CDR3 protein: CATSDLENVKFF

clone size: -
J gene: TRBJ1-5
D gene: -
V gene: TRBV5-5
CDR3 DNA: TGTGCCAGCAGCTTTGGGGGGTACGGCGATTATAGCAATCAGCCCCAGCATTTT
CDR3 protein: CASSFGGYGDYSNQPQHF

clone size: once
J gene: TRBJ2-7
D gene: TRBD1
V gene: TRBV6-1
CDR3 DNA: TGTGCCAGCAGTGAAGCGAGAGGGGGCCTGAGCGAGCAGTACTTC
CDR3 protein: CASSEARGGLSEQYF

clone size: -
J gene: TRBJ1-2
D gene: TRBD1
V gene: TRBV27
CDR3 DNA: TGTGCCAGCAGTTTCCTACCGCGACAGGGGGGGAATGGCTACACCTTC
CDR3 protein: CASSFLPRQGGNGYTF

clone size: -
J gene: TRBJ2-3
D gene: TRBD2
V gene: TRBV14
CDR3 DNA: TGTGCCAGCAGCCCCCTCCCGGGACTAGCGGTTTTT
CDR3 protein: CASSPLPGLAVF

clone size: -
J gene: TRBJ2-1
D gene: TRBD2
V gene: TRBV3-1/TRBV3-2
CDR3 DNA: TGTGCCAGCAGCCAAGAATGGCGGGAGGGTTGGGATGAGCAGTTCTTC
CDR3 protein: CASSQEWREGWDEQFF

clone size: -
J gene: TRBJ2-5
D gene: -
V gene: TRBV10-3
CDR3 DNA: TGTGCCATCAGAGCCCCAGCCCAAGAGACCCAGTACTTC
CDR3 protein: CAIRAPAQETQYF

clone size: -
J gene: TRBJ1-3
D gene: TRBD1
V gene: TRBV11-2
CDR3 DNA: TGTGCCAGCAGCTTCGATCTCACGCGTAACGACAGGGATGACACCATATATTTT
CDR3 protein: CASSFDLTRNDRDDTIYF

clone size: -
J gene: TRBJ1-1
D gene: -
V gene: TRBV6-5
CDR3 DNA: TGTGCCAGCAGTCCAGGGGAGTTCACTGAAGCTTTCTTT
CDR3 protein: CASSPGEFTEAFF

clone size: -
J gene: TRBJ2-5
D gene: -
V gene: TRBV14
CDR3 DNA: TGTGCCAGCAGCCGACTTGGTGGGGGGGAGACCCAGTACTTC
CDR3 protein: CASSRLGGGETQYF

clone size: -
J gene: TRBJ1-1
D gene: TRBD1
V gene: TRBV5-1
CDR3 DNA: TGCGCCAGCAGTTCGGGACAGGGGAACACTGAAGCTTTCTTT
CDR3 protein: CASSSGQGNTEAFF

clone size: once
J gene: TRBJ2-3
D gene: -
V gene: TRBV6-2/TRBV6-3
CDR3 DNA: TGTGCCAGCAGTTCACAGTACACAGATACGCAGTATTTT
CDR3 protein: CASSSQYTDTQYF

clone size: -
J gene: TRBJ2-5
D gene: -
V gene: TRBV7-6
CDR3 DNA: TGTGCCAGCAGCCAGAACATGGGGGAGGAAGAGACCCAGTACTTC
CDR3 protein: CASSQNMGEEETQYF

clone size: -
J gene: TRBJ2-3
D gene: -
V gene: TRBV7-6
CDR3 DNA: TGTGCCAGCAGCGCCAGGGCTCTCACAGATACGCAGTATTTT
CDR3 protein: CASSARALTDTQYF

clone size: -
J gene: TRBJ2-1
D gene: TRBD2
V gene: TRBV9
CDR3 DNA: TGTGCCAGCAGCGTCAGACTAGCGGGGTTCAATGAGCAGTTCTTC
CDR3 protein: CASSVRLAGFNEQFF

clone size: -
J gene: TRBJ2-4
D gene: -
V gene: TRBV5-1
CDR3 DNA: TGCGCCAGCAGCTTCCTCCCAGGGCTCGAAAACATTCAGTACTTC
CDR3 protein: CASSFLPGLENIQYF

clone size: -
J gene: TRBJ2-5
D gene: -
V gene: TRBV12-5
CDR3 DNA: TGTGCTAGTGGCAGGGCGGGCAGGGAAGAGACCCAGTACTTC
CDR3 protein: CASGRAGREETQYF

clone size: -
J gene: TRBJ1-1
D gene: -
V gene: TRBV2
CDR3 DNA: TGTGCCAGCATGGTTGAGGGAGAAGCTTTCTTT
CDR3 protein: CASMVEGEAFF

clone size: -
J gene: TRBJ2-1
D gene: -
V gene: TRBV25-1
CDR3 DNA: TGTGCCAGCAGTGGGACCACATACAATGAGCAGTTCTTC
CDR3 protein: CASSGTTYNEQFF